Sequencing of this T cell receptor beta chain was carried out in a study of control samples from healthy donors and cancer patients. The table came from immunoSEQ multiplex PCR; TCRdb's copy has only in-frame clones and leaves some out. In the table there are around 30,000 clones, roughly 92% of which are singletons. Germline V gene lookup returns CDR1 SGHTA and CDR2 FQGNSA. The germline V and J ends were trimmed by 6 bases and 1 base, with 9 bases remaining between them. This CDR3 has 14 residues. The sample consisted of PBMCs. This TCR was sampled from a man between 35 and 55 years old with colorectal cancer. This chain links TRBV7-2 with TRBJ2-2; D is possibly TRBD2 (5 bases). The CDR3 DNA reads as TGTGCCAGCAGTCCGGGGATGAACACCGGGGAGCTGTTTTTT. Translating it yields CASSPGMNTGELFF.